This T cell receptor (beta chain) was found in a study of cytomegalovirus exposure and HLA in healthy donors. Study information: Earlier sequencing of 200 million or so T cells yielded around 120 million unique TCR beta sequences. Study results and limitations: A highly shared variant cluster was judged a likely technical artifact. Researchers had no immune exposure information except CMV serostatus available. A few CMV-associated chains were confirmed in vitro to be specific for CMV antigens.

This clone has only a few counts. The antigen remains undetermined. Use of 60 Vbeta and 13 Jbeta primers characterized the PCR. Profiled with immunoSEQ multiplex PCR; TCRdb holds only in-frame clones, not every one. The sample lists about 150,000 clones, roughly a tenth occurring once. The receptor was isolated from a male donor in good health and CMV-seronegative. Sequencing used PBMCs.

This CDR3 is CASSQLGKGRGTEAFF. In DNA, the CDR3 is TGTGCCAGCAGCCAACTTGGGAAGGGGCGGGGGACTGAAGCTTTCTTT. The gene calls are TRBV16 and TRBJ1-1, with TRBD1 as a possible D gene (5 bases). Trimming pared 2 bases from V and 5 bases from J, leaving 18 bases between. Germline V gives CDR1 KGHSY, CDR2 FQNENV. This CDR3 spans 16 amino acids.